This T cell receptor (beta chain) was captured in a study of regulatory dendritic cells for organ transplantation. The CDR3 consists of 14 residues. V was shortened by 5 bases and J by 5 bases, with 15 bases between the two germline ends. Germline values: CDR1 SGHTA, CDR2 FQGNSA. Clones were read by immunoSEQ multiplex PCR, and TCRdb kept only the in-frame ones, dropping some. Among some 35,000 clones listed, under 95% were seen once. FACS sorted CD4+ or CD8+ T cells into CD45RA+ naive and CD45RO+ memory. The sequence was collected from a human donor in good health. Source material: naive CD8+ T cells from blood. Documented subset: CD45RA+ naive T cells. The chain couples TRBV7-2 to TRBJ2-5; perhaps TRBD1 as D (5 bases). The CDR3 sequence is CASSPPQGAETQYF. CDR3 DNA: TGTGCCAGCAGCCCGCCGCAGGGTGCCGAGACCCAGTACTTC. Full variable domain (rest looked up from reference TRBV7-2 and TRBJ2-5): GAGVSQSPSNKVTEKGKDVELRCDPISGHTALYWYRQSLGQGLEFLIYFQGNSAPDKSGLPSDRFSAERTGGSVSTLTIQRTQQEDSAVYLCASSPPQGAETQYFGPGTRLLVL.